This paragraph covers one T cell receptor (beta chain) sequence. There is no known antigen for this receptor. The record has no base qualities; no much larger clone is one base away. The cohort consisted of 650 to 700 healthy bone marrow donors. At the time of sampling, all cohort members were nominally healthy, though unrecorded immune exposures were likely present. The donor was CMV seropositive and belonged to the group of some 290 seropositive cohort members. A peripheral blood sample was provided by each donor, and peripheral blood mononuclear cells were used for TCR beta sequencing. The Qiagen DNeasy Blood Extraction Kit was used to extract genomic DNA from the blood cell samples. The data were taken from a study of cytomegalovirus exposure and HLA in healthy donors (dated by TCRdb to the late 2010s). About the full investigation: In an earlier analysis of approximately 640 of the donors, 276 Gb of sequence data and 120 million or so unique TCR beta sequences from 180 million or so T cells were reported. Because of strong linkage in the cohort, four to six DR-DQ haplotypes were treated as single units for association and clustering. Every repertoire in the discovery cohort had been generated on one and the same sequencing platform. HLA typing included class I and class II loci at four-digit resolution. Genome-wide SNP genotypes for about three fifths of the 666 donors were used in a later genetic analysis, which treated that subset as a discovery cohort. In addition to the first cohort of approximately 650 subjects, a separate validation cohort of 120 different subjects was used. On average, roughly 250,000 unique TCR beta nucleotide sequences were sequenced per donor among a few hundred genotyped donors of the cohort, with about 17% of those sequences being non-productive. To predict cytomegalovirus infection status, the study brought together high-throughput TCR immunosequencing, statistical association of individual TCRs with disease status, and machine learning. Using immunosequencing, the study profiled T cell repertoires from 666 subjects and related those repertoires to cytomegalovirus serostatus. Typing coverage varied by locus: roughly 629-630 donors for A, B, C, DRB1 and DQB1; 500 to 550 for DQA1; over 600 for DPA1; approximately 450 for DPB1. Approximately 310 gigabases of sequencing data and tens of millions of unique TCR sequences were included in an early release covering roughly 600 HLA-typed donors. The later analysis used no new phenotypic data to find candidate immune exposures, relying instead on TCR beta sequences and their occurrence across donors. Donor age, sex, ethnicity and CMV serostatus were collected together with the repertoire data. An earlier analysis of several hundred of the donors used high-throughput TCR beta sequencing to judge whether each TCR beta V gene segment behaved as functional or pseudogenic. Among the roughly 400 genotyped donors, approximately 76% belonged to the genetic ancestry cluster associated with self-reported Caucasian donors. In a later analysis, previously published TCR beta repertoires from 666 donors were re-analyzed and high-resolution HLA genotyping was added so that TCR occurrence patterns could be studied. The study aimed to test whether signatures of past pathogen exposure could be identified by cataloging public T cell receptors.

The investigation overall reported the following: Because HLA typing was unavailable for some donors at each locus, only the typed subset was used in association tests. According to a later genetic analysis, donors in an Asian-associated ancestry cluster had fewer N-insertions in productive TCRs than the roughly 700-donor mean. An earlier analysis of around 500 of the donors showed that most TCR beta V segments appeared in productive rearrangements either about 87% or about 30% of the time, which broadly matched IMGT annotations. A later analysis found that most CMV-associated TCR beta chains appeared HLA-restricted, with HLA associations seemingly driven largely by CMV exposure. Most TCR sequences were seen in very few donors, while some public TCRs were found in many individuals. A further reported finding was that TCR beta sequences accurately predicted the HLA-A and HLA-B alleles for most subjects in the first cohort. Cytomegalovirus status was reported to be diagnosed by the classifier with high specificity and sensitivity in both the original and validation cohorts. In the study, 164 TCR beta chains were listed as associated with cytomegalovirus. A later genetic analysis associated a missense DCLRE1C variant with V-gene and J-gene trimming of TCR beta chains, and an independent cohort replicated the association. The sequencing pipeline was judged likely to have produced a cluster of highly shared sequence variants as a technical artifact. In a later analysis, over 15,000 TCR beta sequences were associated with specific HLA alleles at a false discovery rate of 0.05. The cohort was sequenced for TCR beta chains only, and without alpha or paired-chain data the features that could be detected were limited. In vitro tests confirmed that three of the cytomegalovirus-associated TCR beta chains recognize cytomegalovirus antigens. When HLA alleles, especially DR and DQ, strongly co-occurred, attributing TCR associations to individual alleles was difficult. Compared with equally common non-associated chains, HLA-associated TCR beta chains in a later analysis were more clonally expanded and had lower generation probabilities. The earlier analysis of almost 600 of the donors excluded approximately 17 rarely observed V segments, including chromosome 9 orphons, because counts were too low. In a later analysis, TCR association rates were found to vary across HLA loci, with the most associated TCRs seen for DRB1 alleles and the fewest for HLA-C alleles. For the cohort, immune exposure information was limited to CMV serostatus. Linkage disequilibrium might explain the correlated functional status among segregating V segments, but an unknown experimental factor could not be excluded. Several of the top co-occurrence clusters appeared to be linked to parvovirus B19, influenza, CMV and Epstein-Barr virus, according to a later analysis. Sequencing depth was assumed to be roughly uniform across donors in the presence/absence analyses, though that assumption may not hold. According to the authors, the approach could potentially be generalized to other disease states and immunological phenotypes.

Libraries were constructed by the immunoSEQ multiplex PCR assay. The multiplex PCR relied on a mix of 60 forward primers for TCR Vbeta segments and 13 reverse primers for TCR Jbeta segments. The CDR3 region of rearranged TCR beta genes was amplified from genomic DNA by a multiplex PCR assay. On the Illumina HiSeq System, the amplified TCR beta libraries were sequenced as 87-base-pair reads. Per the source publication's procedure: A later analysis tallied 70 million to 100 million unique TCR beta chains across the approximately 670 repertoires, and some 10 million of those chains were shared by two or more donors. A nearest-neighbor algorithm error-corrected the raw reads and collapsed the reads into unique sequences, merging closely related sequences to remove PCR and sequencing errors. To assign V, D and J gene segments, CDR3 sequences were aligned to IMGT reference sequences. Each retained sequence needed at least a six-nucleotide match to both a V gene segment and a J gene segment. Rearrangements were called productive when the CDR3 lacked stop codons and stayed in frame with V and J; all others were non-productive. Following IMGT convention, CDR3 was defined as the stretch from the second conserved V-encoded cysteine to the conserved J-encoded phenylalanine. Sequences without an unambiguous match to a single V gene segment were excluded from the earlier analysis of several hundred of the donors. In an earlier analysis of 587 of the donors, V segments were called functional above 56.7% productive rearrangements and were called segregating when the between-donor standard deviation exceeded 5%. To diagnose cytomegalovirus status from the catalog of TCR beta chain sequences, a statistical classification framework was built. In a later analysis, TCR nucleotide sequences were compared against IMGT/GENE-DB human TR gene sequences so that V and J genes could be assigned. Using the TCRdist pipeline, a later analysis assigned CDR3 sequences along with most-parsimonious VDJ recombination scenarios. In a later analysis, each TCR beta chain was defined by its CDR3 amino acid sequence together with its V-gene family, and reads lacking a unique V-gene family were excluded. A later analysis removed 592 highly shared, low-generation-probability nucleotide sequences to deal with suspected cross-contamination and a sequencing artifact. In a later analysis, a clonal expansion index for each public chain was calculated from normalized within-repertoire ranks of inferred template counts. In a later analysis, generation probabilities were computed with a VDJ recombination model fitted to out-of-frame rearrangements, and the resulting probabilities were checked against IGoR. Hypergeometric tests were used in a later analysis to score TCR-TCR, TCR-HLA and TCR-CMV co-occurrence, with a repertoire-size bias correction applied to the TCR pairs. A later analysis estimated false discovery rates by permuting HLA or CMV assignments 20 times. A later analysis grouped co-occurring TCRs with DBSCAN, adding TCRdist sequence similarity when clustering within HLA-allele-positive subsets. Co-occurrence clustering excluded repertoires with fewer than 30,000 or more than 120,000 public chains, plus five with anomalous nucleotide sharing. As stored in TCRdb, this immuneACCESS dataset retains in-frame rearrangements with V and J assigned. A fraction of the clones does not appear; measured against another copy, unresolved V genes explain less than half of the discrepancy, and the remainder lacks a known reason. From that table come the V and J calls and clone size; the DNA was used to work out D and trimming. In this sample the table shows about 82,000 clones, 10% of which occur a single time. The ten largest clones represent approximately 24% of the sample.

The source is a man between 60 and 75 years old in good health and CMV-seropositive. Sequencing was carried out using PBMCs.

The nucleotides are TGTGCCAGTAGTAGGACTAGCGGGGACCGGGATGAGCAGTTCTTC. Its protein is CASSRTSGDRDEQFF. The rearrangement joined TRBV19 to TRBJ2-1, and 12 bases in between align with TRBD2. The CDR3 has 15 amino acids, counting the end cysteine and phenylalanine. CDR3 DNA is the only sequence kept; it has 45 bases, read in frame from the first base. CDR1 LNHDA and CDR2 SQIVND are derived from the germline V gene (reference sequence). Germline trimming amounts to 4 bases on V and 8 bases on J, with 6 as the count of junction bases outside the gene matches.